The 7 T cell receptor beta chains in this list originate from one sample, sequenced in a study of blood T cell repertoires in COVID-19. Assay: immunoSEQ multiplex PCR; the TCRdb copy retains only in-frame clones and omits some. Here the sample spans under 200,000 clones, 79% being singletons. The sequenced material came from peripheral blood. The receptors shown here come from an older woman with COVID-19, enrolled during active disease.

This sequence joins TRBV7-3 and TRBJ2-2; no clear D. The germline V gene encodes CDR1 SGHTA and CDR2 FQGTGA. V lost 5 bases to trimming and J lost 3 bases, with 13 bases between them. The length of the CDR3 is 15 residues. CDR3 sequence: CASSPGLMDTGELFF. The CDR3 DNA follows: TGTGCCAGCAGCCCCGGGTTGATGGACACCGGGGAGCTGTTTTTT.

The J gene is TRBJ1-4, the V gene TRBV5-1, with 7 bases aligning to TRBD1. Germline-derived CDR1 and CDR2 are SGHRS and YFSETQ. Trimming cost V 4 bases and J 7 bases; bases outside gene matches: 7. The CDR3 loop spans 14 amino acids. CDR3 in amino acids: CASSPWTGGEKLFF. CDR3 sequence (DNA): TGCGCCAGCAGCCCCTGGACAGGTGGTGAAAAACTGTTTTTT.

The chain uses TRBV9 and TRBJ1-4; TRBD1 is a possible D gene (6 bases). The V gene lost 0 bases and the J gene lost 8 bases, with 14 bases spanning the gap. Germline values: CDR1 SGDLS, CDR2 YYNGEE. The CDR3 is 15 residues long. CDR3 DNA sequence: TGTGCCAGCAGCGTAGCAGGGGCGCAAGGAGAAAAACTGTTTTTT. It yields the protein CASSVAGAQGEKLFF. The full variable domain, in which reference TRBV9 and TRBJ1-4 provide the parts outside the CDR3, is DSGVTQTPKHLITATGQRVTLRCSPRSGDLSVYWYQQSLDQGLQFLIQYYNGEERAKGNILERFSAQQFPDLHSELNLSSLELGDSALYFCASSVAGAQGEKLFFGSGTQLSVL.

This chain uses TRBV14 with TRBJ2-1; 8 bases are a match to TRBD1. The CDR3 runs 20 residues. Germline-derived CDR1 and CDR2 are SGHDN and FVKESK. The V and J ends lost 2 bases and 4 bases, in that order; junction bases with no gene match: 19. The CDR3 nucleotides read TGTGCCAGCAGCCAAATCTTTGAAGGACAGGGCAAAATTTTTTACAATGAGCAGTTCTTC. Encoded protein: CASSQIFEGQGKIFYNEQFF. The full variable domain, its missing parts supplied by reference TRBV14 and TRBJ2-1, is EAGVTQFPSHSVIEKGQTVTLRCDPISGHDNLYWYRRVMGKEIKFLLHFVKESKQDESGMPNNRFLAERTGGTYSTLKVQPAELEDSGVYFCASSQIFEGQGKIFYNEQFFGPGTRLTVL.

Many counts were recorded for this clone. The CDR3: CASSFGGVSTEAFF. As DNA, the CDR3 is TGTGCCAGCAGTTTCGGAGGGGTTTCCACTGAAGCTTTCTTT. The gene calls are TRBV27 and TRBJ1-1, with D perhaps TRBD1 (5 bases). Germline CDR1 reads MNHEY; CDR2 reads SMNVEV (reference sequence). This CDR3 spans 14 amino acids. The germline V and J ends were trimmed by 3 bases and 4 bases, with 12 bases remaining between them.

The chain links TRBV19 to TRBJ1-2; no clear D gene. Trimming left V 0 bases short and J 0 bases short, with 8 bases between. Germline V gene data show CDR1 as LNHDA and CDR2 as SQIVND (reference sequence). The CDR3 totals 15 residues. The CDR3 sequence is CASSIDRGSNYGYTF. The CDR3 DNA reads TGTGCCAGTAGTATAGATCGGGGATCTAACTATGGCTACACCTTC.

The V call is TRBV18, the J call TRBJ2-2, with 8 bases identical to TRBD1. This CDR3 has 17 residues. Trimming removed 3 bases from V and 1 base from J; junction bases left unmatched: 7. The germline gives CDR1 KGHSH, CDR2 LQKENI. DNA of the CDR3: TGTGCCAGCTCACCCCAACAGGGGGAAGTGAACACCGGGGAGCTGTTTTTT. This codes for CASSPQQGEVNTGELFF.